These T cell receptor beta chains were read from a single sample in a study of blood T cells in healthy people across ages. TCRdb reanalysed the 5' RACE reads using MiXCR and keeps one entry per CDR3 protein. The sample yields around 1.7 million distinct CDR3 sequences, about 28% seen once. Sequenced: blood. These receptors were obtained from a woman aged 30 to 39 in good health. The CDR3 runs from the conserved cysteine through the conserved F or W. A D gene is named only where the DNA matches it firmly. For some rows the clone size is stated as once, few or many, or as a class when expanded; others skip it.

j_gene	d_gene	v_gene	abundance	CDR3nt	CDR3aa
TRBJ2-7	NA	TRBV20-1	many	TGCAGTGCTAGGAGGGTGAACTCCTACGAGCAGTACTTC	CSARRVNSYEQYF
TRBJ2-7	TRBD1	TRBV12-3/TRBV12-4	NA	TGTGCCACCTCCTATGGACAGGCCCGCTACGAGCAGTACTTC	CATSYGQARYEQYF
TRBJ2-7	TRBD1	TRBV18	NA	TGTGCCAGCTCACCGACAACCACATGGGACAGGGGCTACGAGCAGTACTTC	CASSPTTTWDRGYEQYF
TRBJ2-5	NA	TRBV27	many	TGTGCCAGCCAAAAAGCGCTGGGGACCCAAGAGACCCAGTACTTC	CASQKALGTQETQYF
TRBJ1-3	NA	TRBV4-1	many	TGCGCCAGCAGCCAAGACCGGGGGCCAGGAAACACCATATATTTT	CASSQDRGPGNTIYF
TRBJ2-5	TRBD2	TRBV12-3/TRBV12-4	NA	TGTGCCAGCAGAGGCCTTCGAAGCGGGATTCAAGAGACCCAGTACTTC	CASRGLRSGIQETQYF
TRBJ2-1	TRBD2	TRBV6-6	NA	TGTGCCAGCAGTTCGGTTAGCGGGCATGAGCAGTTCTTC	CASSSVSGHEQFF
TRBJ2-7	NA	TRBV20-1	NA	TGCAGTGCTAGAGCCAGCGGCCTATACAATGAGCAGTACTTC	CSARASGLYNEQYF
TRBJ1-1	TRBD1	TRBV27	few	TGTGCCAGCAGTTCCTGGGACAGGGGGTCCACTGAAGCTTTCTTT	CASSSWDRGSTEAFF
TRBJ2-4	TRBD2	TRBV27	many	TGTGCCAGCAGTTTATTCGGGAGGGCCAAAAACATTCAGTACTTC	CASSLFGRAKNIQYF
TRBJ1-4	TRBD1	TRBV3-1	few	TGTGCCAGCAGCAAGGGGGCAAAACTGTTTTTT	CASSKGAKLFF
TRBJ2-7	TRBD2	TRBV4-2	many	TGTGCCAGCAGCCAAGGGACTAGCGGGGACTCCTACGAGCAGTACTTC	CASSQGTSGDSYEQYF
TRBJ1-1	NA	TRBV7-9	many	TGTGCCAGCAGCTTAGGTACGGCTGAAGCTTTCTTT	CASSLGTAEAFF
TRBJ2-1	TRBD2	TRBV2	NA	TGTGCCAGCAGTATGTTAGCGGGAGACAATGGGCAGTTCTTC	CASSMLAGDNGQFF
TRBJ1-2	TRBD1	TRBV20-1	few	TGCAGTGTCGCTAGGGGGACAGGGAGGACGGGCGGCTACACCTTC	CSVARGTGRTGGYTF
TRBJ2-3	TRBD2	TRBV5-1	few	TGCGCCAGCAGCTCCTTAGCGGGGCGGGCAGATGCGCAGTATTTT	CASSSLAGRADAQYF
TRBJ2-3	NA	TRBV27	few	TGTGCCAGCAGGGGGGCGTCAGATACGCAGTATTTT	CASRGASDTQYF
TRBJ1-5	NA	TRBV29-1	many	TGCAGCGTTGCGGACACGAACAATCAGCAGCCCCAGCATTTT	CSVADTNNQQPQHF
TRBJ2-3	TRBD2	TRBV2	NA	TGTGCTTGCAATGGGGGGGGCACAGATACGCAGTATTTT	CACNGGGTDTQYF
TRBJ1-2	NA	TRBV3-1	few	TGTGCCAGCACGTCTGACAGACAAAACTATGGCTACACCTTC	CASTSDRQNYGYTF
TRBJ2-1	TRBD1	TRBV29-1	few	TGCAGCGTTCAAGACAGGGGAAGTTACAATGAGCAGTTCTTC	CSVQDRGSYNEQFF
TRBJ2-1	NA	TRBV19	few	TGTGCCAGTAGTATCCAAGAGGGGAGGTACAATGAGCAGTTCTTC	CASSIQEGRYNEQFF
TRBJ1-1	NA	TRBV7-2	NA	TGTGCCAGCAGCTTAGCGCCAGGTCGGGCCGCCACTGAAGCTTTCTTT	CASSLAPGRAATEAFF
TRBJ2-1	NA	TRBV5-1	NA	TGCGCCAGCAGCATCGGGACGGTCCAAGAGACCCAGTTCTTC	CASSIGTVQETQFF
TRBJ2-5	NA	TRBV7-2	many	TGTTCCAGCAGCTTATCAGGGGTTCGAGAGACCCAGTACTTC	CSSSLSGVRETQYF
TRBJ2-2	TRBD2	TRBV20-1	NA	TGCAGTGCTAGAGATCGTAGAAGCGGGGGTAATACCGGGGAGCTGTTTTTT	CSARDRRSGGNTGELFF
TRBJ2-7	NA	TRBV2	few	TGTGCCAGCAGATCAGAATTGACAGCGTACGAGCAGTACTTC	CASRSELTAYEQYF
TRBJ1-5	TRBD1	TRBV2	NA	TGTGCCAGCAGAAAGGACAGGGGCACAAATCAGCCCCAGCATTTT	CASRKDRGTNQPQHF
TRBJ2-3	NA	TRBV9	NA	TGTGCCAGCAGCGTAGGGGCAGATGCGCAGTATTTT	CASSVGADAQYF
TRBJ2-7	NA	TRBV15	few	TGTGCCACCAGCAGAGATTTTGGCAGGATCGCGGACCTATCCTACGAGCAGTACTTC	CATSRDFGRIADLSYEQYF
TRBJ2-4	NA	TRBV7-9	NA	TGTGCCACCGCGCACGACAGGAGAGGTCTTGACATTCAGTACTTC	CATAHDRRGLDIQYF
TRBJ2-1	TRBD1	TRBV12-3/TRBV12-4	NA	TGTGCCAGCAGTCCCCGACAGGGAAGGGCCTCGAACGATGAGCAGTTCTTC	CASSPRQGRASNDEQFF
TRBJ2-3	TRBD2	TRBV20-1	NA	TGCAGTATTGGATGGGGACTAGCGGGGCGTGCTAGCACAGATACGCAGTATTTT	CSIGWGLAGRASTDTQYF
TRBJ1-4	NA	TRBV18	NA	TGTGCCAGCTCGCAGTCCAAGGGTACTAATGAAAAACTGTTTTTT	CASSQSKGTNEKLFF
TRBJ2-6	TRBD2	TRBV6-5	NA	TGTGCCAGCAGGCCTAGCGGGACCTCTGGGGCCAACGTCCTGACTTTC	CASRPSGTSGANVLTF
TRBJ2-1	TRBD2	TRBV7-9	few	TGTGCCAGCAGCTTTCCAAGACTAGCGGGAGGCGATGAGCAGTTCTTC	CASSFPRLAGGDEQFF
TRBJ2-1	NA	TRBV4-1	NA	TGCGCCAGCAGCCAAGTGAACGAGGACAATGAGCAGTTCTTC	CASSQVNEDNEQFF
TRBJ2-5	NA	TRBV11-2	few	TGTGCCAGCACCTTACGTACCGGGGGCGGAGGGACCCAGTACTTC	CASTLRTGGGGTQYF
TRBJ2-7	NA	TRBV6-2/TRBV6-3	many	TGTGCCAGCAGTTACTCGCGACGGGAGAGCTCCTACGAGCAGTACTTC	CASSYSRRESSYEQYF
TRBJ1-3	NA	TRBV7-2	NA	TGTGCCAGCAGCTTAAGGCGGGGGGCTGGAAACACCATATATTTT	CASSLRRGAGNTIYF
TRBJ2-3	NA	TRBV7-6	NA	TGTGCCAGCAGTCCGCGCGGGGACTCAGATACGCAGTATTTT	CASSPRGDSDTQYF
TRBJ1-6	TRBD1	TRBV6-5	few	TGTGCCAGCAGTTCGACCGGGACAGGGTCCGGTCCCCTCCACTTT	CASSSTGTGSGPLHF
TRBJ2-3	NA	TRBV20-1	few	TGCAGTGCTAGAGATCGTATTGTTACGCAGTATTTT	CSARDRIVTQYF
TRBJ2-3	TRBD2	TRBV7-3	few	TGTGCCAGCAGCTCCGTAGGGACTAGCGGGGGGGTTGGTACAGATACGCAGTATTTT	CASSSVGTSGGVGTDTQYF
TRBJ1-4	NA	TRBV6-6	NA	TGTGCCAGCAGTCACAGGGTGGGGGAGAAACTGTTTTTT	CASSHRVGEKLFF
TRBJ1-2	NA	TRBV29-1	once	TGCAGCGTGGTGACCGATGCCTCTAACCATGGCTACACCTTC	CSVVTDASNHGYTF
TRBJ1-6	NA	TRBV7-6	NA	TGTGCCAGCAGCTCACACCCCCAGGGTAATTCACCCCTCCACTTT	CASSSHPQGNSPLHF
TRBJ2-3	TRBD1	TRBV7-7	few	TGTGCCAGCAGTTCCTCCGGACAGGGTCCAGATACGCAGTATTTT	CASSSSGQGPDTQYF
TRBJ1-2	TRBD1	TRBV10-3	many	TGTGCCATCAGTGATCCGGGACAGGGCCGGAGTAACTATGGCTACACCTTC	CAISDPGQGRSNYGYTF
TRBJ1-6	NA	TRBV6-5	NA	TGTGCCAGCAGTTATAGGGATTCACCCCTCCACTTT	CASSYRDSPLHF
TRBJ2-1	TRBD2	TRBV7-9	NA	TGTGCCAGCAGCCCCGGGGGGGGCCATGAGCAGTTCTTC	CASSPGGGHEQFF
TRBJ2-7	TRBD2	TRBV5-1	many	TGCGCCAGCAGCTGGGGGCCTAGCGGGGGTTCCTACGAGCAGTACTTC	CASSWGPSGGSYEQYF
TRBJ2-7	NA	TRBV12-5	NA	TGTGCTAGTGGCGACGGACAGACCTACGAGCAGTACTTC	CASGDGQTYEQYF